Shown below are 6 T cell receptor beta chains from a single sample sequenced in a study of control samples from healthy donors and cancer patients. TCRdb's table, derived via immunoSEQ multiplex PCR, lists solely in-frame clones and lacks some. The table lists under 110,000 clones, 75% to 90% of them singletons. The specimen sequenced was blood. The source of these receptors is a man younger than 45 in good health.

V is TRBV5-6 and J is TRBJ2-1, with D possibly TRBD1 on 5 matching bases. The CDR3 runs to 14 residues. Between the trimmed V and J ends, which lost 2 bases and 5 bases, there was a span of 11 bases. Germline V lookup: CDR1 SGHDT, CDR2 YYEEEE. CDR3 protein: CASSLVGANNEQFF. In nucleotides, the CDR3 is TGTGCCAGCAGCTTAGTAGGGGCGAACAATGAGCAGTTCTTC.

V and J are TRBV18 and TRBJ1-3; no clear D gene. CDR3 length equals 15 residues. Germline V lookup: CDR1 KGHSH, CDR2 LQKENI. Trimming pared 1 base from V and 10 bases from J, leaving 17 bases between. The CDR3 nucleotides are TGTGCCAGCTCACCACAGGGCGCCGGCGTATTTACCATATATTTT. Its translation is CASSPQGAGVFTIYF.

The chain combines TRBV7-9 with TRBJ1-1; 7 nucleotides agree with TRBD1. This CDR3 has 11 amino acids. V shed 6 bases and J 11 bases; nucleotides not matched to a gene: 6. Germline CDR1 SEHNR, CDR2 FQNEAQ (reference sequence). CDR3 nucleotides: TGTGCCAGCAGTCACAGGGGTTCGGCTTTCTTT. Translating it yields CASSHRGSAFF.

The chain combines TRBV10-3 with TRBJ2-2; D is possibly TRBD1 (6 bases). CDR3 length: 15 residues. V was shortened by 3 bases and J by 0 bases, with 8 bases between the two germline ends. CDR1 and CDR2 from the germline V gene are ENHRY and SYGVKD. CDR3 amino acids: CAISEGTTNTGELFF. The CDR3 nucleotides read TGTGCCATCAGTGAAGGGACAACGAACACCGGGGAGCTGTTTTTT.

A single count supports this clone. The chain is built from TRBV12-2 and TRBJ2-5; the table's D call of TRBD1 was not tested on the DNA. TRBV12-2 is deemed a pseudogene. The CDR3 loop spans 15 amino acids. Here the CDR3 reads CASRLWTGRQETQYF. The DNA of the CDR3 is TGTGCAAGTCGCCTATGGACAGGGAGGCAAGAGACCCAGTACTTC.

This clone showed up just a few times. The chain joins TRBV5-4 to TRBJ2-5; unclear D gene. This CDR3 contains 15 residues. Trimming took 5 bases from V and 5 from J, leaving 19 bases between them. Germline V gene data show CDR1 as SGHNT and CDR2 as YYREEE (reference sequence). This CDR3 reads CASSSPGLLEETQYF. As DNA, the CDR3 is TGTGCCAGCAGTTCGCCGGGTCTCCTTGAGGAGACCCAGTACTTC.